One T cell receptor beta chain is described in this entry. This CDR3 is built from 17 residues. Trimming cost V 9 bases and J 0 bases, with 20 bases left between them. The germline CDR1 and CDR2 sequences are LNHDA and SQIVND (reference sequence). Produced via immunoSEQ multiplex PCR; TCRdb's table is partial and in-frame only. The sample gives some 40,000 clones, approximately 86% of which show up once; 19% is in the top ten. These data belong to a study of blood T cell repertoires in COVID-19. Overall study context: There were acute and convalescent COVID-19 samples, and they came from the United States, Italy and Spain.

This sequence originates from a man aged 65 to 85 with acute or convalescent COVID-19. The sequencing input was peripheral blood. This chain joins TRBV19 and TRBJ1-4; D perhaps matches TRBD1 (5 bases). In nucleotides, the CDR3 is TGTGCCAGCTCTCCCCAAAGGGGTTATGCAACTAATGAAAAACTGTTTTTT. This sequence encodes CASSPQRGYATNEKLFF.